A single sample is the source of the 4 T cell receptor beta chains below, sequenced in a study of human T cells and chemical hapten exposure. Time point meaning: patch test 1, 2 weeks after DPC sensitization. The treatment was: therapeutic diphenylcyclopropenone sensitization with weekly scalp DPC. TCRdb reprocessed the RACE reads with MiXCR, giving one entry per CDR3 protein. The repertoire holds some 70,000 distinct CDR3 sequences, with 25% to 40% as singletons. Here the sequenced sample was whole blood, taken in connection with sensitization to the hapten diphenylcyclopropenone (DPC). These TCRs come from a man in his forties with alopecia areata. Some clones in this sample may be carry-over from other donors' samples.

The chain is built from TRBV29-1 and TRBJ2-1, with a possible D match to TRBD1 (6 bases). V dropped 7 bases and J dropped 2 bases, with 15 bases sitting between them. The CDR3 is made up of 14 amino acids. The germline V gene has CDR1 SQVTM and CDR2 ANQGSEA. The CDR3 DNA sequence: TGCAGCGCCCTAGGGGGTTCCACCTACAATGAGCAGTTCTTC. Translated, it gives CSALGGSTYNEQFF.

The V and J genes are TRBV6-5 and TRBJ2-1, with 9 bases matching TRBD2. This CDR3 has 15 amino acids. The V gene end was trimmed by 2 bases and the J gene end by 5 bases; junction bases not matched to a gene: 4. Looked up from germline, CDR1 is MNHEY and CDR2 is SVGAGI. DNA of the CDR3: TGTGCCAGCAGTTACATGGGACTAGCTGACAATGAGCAGTTCTTC. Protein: CASSYMGLADNEQFF.

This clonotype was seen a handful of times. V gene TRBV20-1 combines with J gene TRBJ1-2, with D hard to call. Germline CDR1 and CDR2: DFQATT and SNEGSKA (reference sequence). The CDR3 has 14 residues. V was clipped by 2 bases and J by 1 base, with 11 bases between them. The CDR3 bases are TGCAGTGCTAGACCCTCAAAGGGTAACTATGGCTACACCTTC. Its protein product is CSARPSKGNYGYTF.

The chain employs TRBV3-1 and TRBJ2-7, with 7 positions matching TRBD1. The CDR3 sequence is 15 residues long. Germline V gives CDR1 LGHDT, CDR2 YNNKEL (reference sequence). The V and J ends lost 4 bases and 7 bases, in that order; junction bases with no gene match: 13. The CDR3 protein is CASSPGGQRMVEQYF. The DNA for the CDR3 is TGTGCCAGCAGCCCTGGGGGACAGAGAATGGTGGAGCAGTACTTC.